The T cell receptor (beta chain) under discussion was sequenced for a study of response to subunit inactivated influenza vaccine. Study-wide results and caveats: After each seasonal influenza vaccination, few new T cells are recruited, the authors suggested.

This clonotype showed up many times. Its antigen is currently unknown. The CDR3 is 14 residues long. V lost 3 bases and J 3 bases, leaving 10 bases between the germline ends. Each CDR3 protein is one row after TCRdb ran MiXCR on the RT-PCR reads. The profile shows approximately 730,000 distinct CDR3 sequences, about 15% of them singletons. Here the sequenced sample was PBMCs from blood, taken 14 days before vaccination. This clonotype originated in a man aged 50-60 years who received an inactivated influenza vaccine. This chain connects TRBV12-3 or TRBV12-4 to TRBJ2-3; no firm D call. CDR3 in DNA: TGTGCCAGCAGTTTCCGCCAGACGACAGATACGCAGTATTTT. Protein product: CASSFRQTTDTQYF.